A selection of T cell receptor beta chains follows, all from one sample in a study of cytomegalovirus exposure and HLA in healthy donors. Generated by immunoSEQ multiplex PCR, the TCRdb table keeps only in-frame clones and is missing some. The top ten clones hold 2.5% to 3% of a sample with approximately 70,000 clones, 80% to 90% of them seen once. The specimen was PBMCs. The source is a woman aged 30 to 39 in good health and CMV-seronegative. Both conserved end residues are part of each CDR3. The order of the fields is J gene, D gene, clone size, V gene, CDR3 protein, CDR3 DNA. A D gene is named only where the DNA matches it firmly. Clone size is stated in some rows and not others, as once, few, many or a class when expanded.

j_call: TRBJ1-2; d_call: TRBD1; clone_size: NA; v_call: TRBV7-2; cdr3_aa: CASSLVGQGIYGYTF; cdr3_nt: TGTGCCAGCAGCTTAGTGGGACAGGGTATCTATGGCTACACCTTC
j_call: TRBJ2-3; d_call: TRBD1; clone_size: NA; v_call: TRBV4-1; cdr3_aa: CASSPGTGSTDTQYF; cdr3_nt: TGCGCCAGCAGCCCGGGGACAGGGAGCACAGATACGCAGTATTTT
j_call: TRBJ1-1; d_call: NA; clone_size: NA; v_call: TRBV29-1; cdr3_aa: CSVDLAGGPGAFF; cdr3_nt: TGCAGCGTTGACTTAGCAGGAGGGCCGGGAGCTTTCTTT
j_call: TRBJ2-2; d_call: TRBD2; clone_size: NA; v_call: TRBV5-1; cdr3_aa: CASSLGLAGVTGELFF; cdr3_nt: TGCGCCAGCAGCCTGGGACTAGCGGGGGTCACCGGGGAGCTGTTTTTT
j_call: TRBJ1-1; d_call: TRBD1; clone_size: NA; v_call: TRBV6-5; cdr3_aa: CASSYRVTGKPTEAFF; cdr3_nt: TGTGCCAGCAGTTACAGAGTGACAGGGAAGCCCACTGAAGCTTTCTTT
j_call: TRBJ2-3; d_call: TRBD1; clone_size: NA; v_call: TRBV9; cdr3_aa: CASSEGDSRTPTDTQYF; cdr3_nt: TGTGCCAGCAGCGAGGGGGACAGTAGGACGCCAACAGATACGCAGTATTTT
j_call: TRBJ1-1; d_call: NA; clone_size: NA; v_call: TRBV30; cdr3_aa: CAWSETVSIHTEAFF; cdr3_nt: TGTGCCTGGAGTGAGACAGTAAGCATCCACACTGAAGCTTTCTTT
j_call: TRBJ1-1; d_call: NA; clone_size: NA; v_call: TRBV6-1; cdr3_aa: CASSGQGSRVNTEAFF; cdr3_nt: TGTGCCAGCAGTGGGCAGGGGAGCAGGGTGAACACTGAAGCTTTCTTT
j_call: TRBJ2-3; d_call: NA; clone_size: NA; v_call: TRBV4-3; cdr3_aa: CASSQELMQGTDTQYF; cdr3_nt: TGCGCCAGCAGCCAAGAACTTATGCAGGGGACAGATACGCAGTATTTT
j_call: TRBJ1-1; d_call: NA; clone_size: NA; v_call: TRBV19; cdr3_aa: CASTPPGGRTTEAFF; cdr3_nt: TGTGCCAGTACTCCTCCGGGAGGTCGAACCACTGAAGCTTTCTTT
j_call: TRBJ1-2; d_call: NA; clone_size: NA; v_call: TRBV5-4; cdr3_aa: CASSLHRDGYTF; cdr3_nt: TGTGCCAGCAGCTTGCACAGGGATGGCTACACCTTC
j_call: TRBJ1-3; d_call: NA; clone_size: NA; v_call: TRBV28; cdr3_aa: CASSFPSSGNTIYF; cdr3_nt: TGTGCCAGCAGTTTCCCGAGCTCTGGAAACACCATATATTTT
j_call: TRBJ1-2; d_call: NA; clone_size: few; v_call: TRBV7-9; cdr3_aa: CASSFGGHGYTF; cdr3_nt: TGTGCCAGCAGCTTCGGGGGACATGGCTACACCTTC
j_call: TRBJ2-5; d_call: NA; clone_size: NA; v_call: TRBV5-1; cdr3_aa: CASSLSVQSETRYF; cdr3_nt: TGCGCCAGCAGCTTGTCCGTCCAATCGGAGACCCGGTACTTC
j_call: TRBJ2-7; d_call: NA; clone_size: few; v_call: TRBV6-5; cdr3_aa: CASSYNRDYEQYF; cdr3_nt: TGTGCCAGCAGTTACAACAGAGACTACGAGCAGTACTTC
j_call: TRBJ2-7; d_call: TRBD2; clone_size: NA; v_call: TRBV14; cdr3_aa: CASQRASGVSYEQYF; cdr3_nt: TGTGCCAGCCAGAGGGCTAGCGGGGTATCCTACGAGCAGTACTTC
j_call: TRBJ1-4; d_call: NA; clone_size: NA; v_call: TRBV28; cdr3_aa: CASSFGVNEKLFF; cdr3_nt: TGTGCCAGCAGTTTCGGGGTTAATGAAAAACTGTTTTTT
j_call: TRBJ1-2; d_call: TRBD1; clone_size: NA; v_call: TRBV7-2; cdr3_aa: CASSLRDRDGYTF; cdr3_nt: TGTGCCAGCAGCTTAAGGGACAGGGATGGCTACACCTTC
j_call: TRBJ2-1; d_call: TRBD1; clone_size: NA; v_call: TRBV14; cdr3_aa: CASSTGQGGSYNEQFF; cdr3_nt: TGTGCCAGCAGCACCGGACAGGGAGGATCCTACAATGAGCAGTTCTTC
j_call: TRBJ1-2; d_call: TRBD1; clone_size: NA; v_call: TRBV5-1; cdr3_aa: CASSLGQGGGYTF; cdr3_nt: TGCGCCAGCAGCCTGGGACAGGGAGGCGGCTACACCTTC
j_call: TRBJ1-5; d_call: TRBD1; clone_size: NA; v_call: TRBV7-2; cdr3_aa: CASSPTGGNQPQHF; cdr3_nt: TGTGCCAGCAGCCCAACAGGGGGCAATCAGCCCCAGCATTTT
j_call: TRBJ2-6; d_call: TRBD1; clone_size: NA; v_call: TRBV6-1; cdr3_aa: CASSDGQAGANVLTF; cdr3_nt: TGTGCCAGCAGTGACGGACAGGCTGGGGCCAACGTCCTGACTTTC
j_call: TRBJ2-1; d_call: NA; clone_size: NA; v_call: TRBV11-3; cdr3_aa: CASSLIAVSEQFF; cdr3_nt: TGTGCCAGCAGCTTAATCGCTGTGAGTGAGCAGTTCTTC
j_call: TRBJ1-6; d_call: NA; clone_size: few; v_call: TRBV9; cdr3_aa: CASSVGGGDGDSYNSPLHF; cdr3_nt: TGTGCCAGCAGCGTAGGGGGAGGGGACGGAGACTCCTATAATTCACCCCTCCACTTT
j_call: TRBJ2-1; d_call: TRBD2; clone_size: NA; v_call: TRBV15; cdr3_aa: CATRGGAPYNEQFF; cdr3_nt: TGTGCCACCCGCGGGGGGGCACCTTACAATGAGCAGTTCTTC
j_call: TRBJ2-2; d_call: TRBD1; clone_size: NA; v_call: TRBV28; cdr3_aa: CASRPGQVTGELFF; cdr3_nt: TGTGCCAGCAGACCGGGACAGGTCACCGGGGAGCTGTTTTTT
j_call: TRBJ2-7; d_call: TRBD1; clone_size: NA; v_call: TRBV7-2; cdr3_aa: CASSLRTGPNYEQYF; cdr3_nt: TGTGCCAGCAGCTTAAGGACAGGGCCAAACTACGAGCAGTACTTC
j_call: TRBJ2-5; d_call: NA; clone_size: NA; v_call: TRBV10-1; cdr3_aa: CASSGSNQETQYF; cdr3_nt: TGCGCCAGCAGTGGGAGCAACCAAGAGACCCAGTACTTC
j_call: TRBJ1-1; d_call: TRBD1; clone_size: NA; v_call: TRBV7-2; cdr3_aa: CASSDRGRRTEAFF; cdr3_nt: TGTGCCAGCAGCGACAGGGGAAGGAGGACTGAAGCTTTCTTT
j_call: TRBJ2-1; d_call: NA; clone_size: NA; v_call: TRBV10-3; cdr3_aa: CAISEVSSYEQFF; cdr3_nt: TGTGCCATCAGTGAGGTTAGTTCGTATGAGCAGTTCTTC
j_call: TRBJ1-1; d_call: NA; clone_size: NA; v_call: TRBV19; cdr3_aa: CASTRRGFTEAFF; cdr3_nt: TGTGCCAGTACCCGCAGGGGATTCACTGAAGCTTTCTTT
j_call: TRBJ2-5; d_call: TRBD1; clone_size: NA; v_call: TRBV11-2; cdr3_aa: CASSFWTGGQETQYF; cdr3_nt: TGTGCCAGCAGCTTCTGGACAGGGGGGCAAGAGACCCAGTACTTC
j_call: TRBJ1-2; d_call: NA; clone_size: once; v_call: TRBV28; cdr3_aa: CASRPGGNYGYTF; cdr3_nt: TGTGCCAGCAGACCCGGAGGTAACTATGGCTACACCTTC
j_call: TRBJ1-2; d_call: NA; clone_size: NA; v_call: TRBV29-1; cdr3_aa: CSVPGHLAPGEDTF; cdr3_nt: TGCAGCGTCCCGGGACACCTTGCCCCCGGTGAGGACACCTTC
j_call: TRBJ2-7; d_call: NA; clone_size: NA; v_call: TRBV11-1; cdr3_aa: CASSTHLSDEQYF; cdr3_nt: TGTGCCAGCAGCACCCACCTATCTGACGAGCAGTACTTC
j_call: TRBJ2-1; d_call: NA; clone_size: NA; v_call: TRBV10-3; cdr3_aa: CAISEGQYNEQFF; cdr3_nt: TGTGCCATCAGTGAGGGACAGTACAATGAGCAGTTCTTC
j_call: TRBJ1-1; d_call: NA; clone_size: NA; v_call: TRBV7-2; cdr3_aa: CASTGVWTEAFF; cdr3_nt: TGTGCCAGCACAGGGGTGTGGACTGAAGCTTTCTTT